The clone carrying this T cell receptor (beta chain) was found a few times. Its target is not known. Each cDNA molecule carried a unique molecular identifier. TCRdb reanalysed the 5' RACE reads using MiXCR and keeps one entry per CDR3 protein. Of 80,000 to 95,000 distinct CDR3 sequences detected, over 15% appear once; the ten largest clones hold 4.5% to 6.5%. The data were taken from a study of early T cells in non-severe SARS-CoV-2 infection. As for the study in general: Chains from this unsorted whole-blood bulk RNA could not be paired. Study-wide points: Using VDJdb, the matching emphasized anti-spike CD8 responses while missing private and CD4 specificities.

V lost 7 bases to trimming and J lost 7 bases; unmatched junction nucleotides: 6. CDR3 length equals 12 residues. The J gene is TRBJ1-1, the V gene TRBV12-3 or TRBV12-4, with 7 bases fitting TRBD1. The material was whole blood, obtained at baseline. The TCR comes from an adult who was a healthcare worker with PCR-confirmed SARS-CoV-2 infection or an uninfected control (not recorded which). CDR3 in amino acids: CASNIRDSEAFF. The CDR3 nucleotides read TGTGCCAGCAACATCCGGGACAGTGAAGCTTTCTTT.